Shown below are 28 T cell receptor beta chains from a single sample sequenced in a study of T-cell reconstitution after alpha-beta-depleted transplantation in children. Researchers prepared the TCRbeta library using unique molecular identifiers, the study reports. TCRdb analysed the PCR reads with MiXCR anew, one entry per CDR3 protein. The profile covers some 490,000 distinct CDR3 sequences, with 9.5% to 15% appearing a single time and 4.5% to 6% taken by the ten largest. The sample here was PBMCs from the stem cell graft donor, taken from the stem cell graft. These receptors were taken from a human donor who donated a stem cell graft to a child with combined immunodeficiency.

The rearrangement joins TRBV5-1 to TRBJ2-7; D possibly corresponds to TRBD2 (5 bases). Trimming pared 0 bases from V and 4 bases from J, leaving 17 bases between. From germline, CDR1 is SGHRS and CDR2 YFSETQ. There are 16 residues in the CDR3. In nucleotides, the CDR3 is TGCGCCAGCAGCTTGGGATTCGGGGTTAAGGCTTACGAGCAGTACTTC. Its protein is CASSLGFGVKAYEQYF.

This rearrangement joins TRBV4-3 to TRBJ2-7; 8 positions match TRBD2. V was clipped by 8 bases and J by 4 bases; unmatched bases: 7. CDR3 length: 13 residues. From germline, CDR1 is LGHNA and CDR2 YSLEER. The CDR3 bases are TGCGCCAGCGCCCCCCGGGAGGGTTACGAGCAGTACTTC. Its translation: CASAPREGYEQYF.

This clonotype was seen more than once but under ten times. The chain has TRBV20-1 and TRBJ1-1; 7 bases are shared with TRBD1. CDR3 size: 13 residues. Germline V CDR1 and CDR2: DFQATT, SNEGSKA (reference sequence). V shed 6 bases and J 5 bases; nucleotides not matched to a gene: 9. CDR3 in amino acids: CSAPGQVATEAFF. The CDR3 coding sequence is TGCAGTGCACCCGGACAGGTCGCAACTGAAGCTTTCTTT.

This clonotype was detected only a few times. Written as DNA, the CDR3 is TGTGCCACCAGTCGGGGAGACACTAACACCGGGGAGCTGTTTTTT. It codes for CATSRGDTNTGELFF. The chain carries TRBV24-1 and TRBJ2-2; maybe TRBD2 (5 bases). Germline V lookup: CDR1 KGHDR, CDR2 SFDVKD. Trimming left V 6 bases short and J 2 bases short, with 12 bases between. CDR3 length equals 15 residues.

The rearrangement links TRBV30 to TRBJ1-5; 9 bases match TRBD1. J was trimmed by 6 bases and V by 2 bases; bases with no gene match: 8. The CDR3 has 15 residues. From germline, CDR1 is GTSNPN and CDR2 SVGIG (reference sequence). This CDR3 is CAWSPPGTGSQPQHF. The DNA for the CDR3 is TGTGCCTGGAGTCCTCCCGGGACAGGGAGTCAGCCCCAGCATTTT.

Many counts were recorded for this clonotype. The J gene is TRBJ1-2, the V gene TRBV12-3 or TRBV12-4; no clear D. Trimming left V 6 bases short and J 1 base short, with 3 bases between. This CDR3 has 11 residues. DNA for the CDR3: TGTGCCAGCAGCGATAACTATGGCTACACCTTC. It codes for CASSDNYGYTF.

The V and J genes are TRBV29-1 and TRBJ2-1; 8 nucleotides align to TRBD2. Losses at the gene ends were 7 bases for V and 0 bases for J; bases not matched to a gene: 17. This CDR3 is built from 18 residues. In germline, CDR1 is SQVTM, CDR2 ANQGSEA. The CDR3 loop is CSAGGDKGYDSSYNEQFF. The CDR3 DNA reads TGCAGCGCCGGGGGGGACAAGGGGTACGACAGCTCCTACAATGAGCAGTTCTTC.

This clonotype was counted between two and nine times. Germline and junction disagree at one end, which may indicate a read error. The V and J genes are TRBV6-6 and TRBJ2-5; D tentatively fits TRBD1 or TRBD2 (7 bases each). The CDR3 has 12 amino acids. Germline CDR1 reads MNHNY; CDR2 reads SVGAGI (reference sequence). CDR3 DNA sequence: TGTGCCAGCAGCAAGGGGGGGACAGTGCTACCCTTC. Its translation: CASSKGGTVLPF.

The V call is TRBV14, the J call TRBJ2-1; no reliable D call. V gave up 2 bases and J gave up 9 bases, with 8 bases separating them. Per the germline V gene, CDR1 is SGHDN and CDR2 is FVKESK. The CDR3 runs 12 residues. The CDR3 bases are TGTGCCAGCAGCCAAATTAGGCTTGAGCAGTTCTTC. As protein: CASSQIRLEQFF.

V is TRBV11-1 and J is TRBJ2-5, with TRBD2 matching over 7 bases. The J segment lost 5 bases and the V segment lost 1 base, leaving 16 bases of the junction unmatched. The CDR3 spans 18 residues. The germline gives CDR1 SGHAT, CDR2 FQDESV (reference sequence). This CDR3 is CASSLVGVAGSPGETQYF. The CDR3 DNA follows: TGTGCCAGCAGCTTAGTGGGAGTAGCGGGCTCTCCTGGGGAGACCCAGTACTTC.

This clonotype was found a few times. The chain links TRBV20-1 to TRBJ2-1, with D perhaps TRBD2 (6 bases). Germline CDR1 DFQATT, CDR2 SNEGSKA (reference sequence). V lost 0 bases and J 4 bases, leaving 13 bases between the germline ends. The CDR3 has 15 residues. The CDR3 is CSARDHRDFYNEQFF. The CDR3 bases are TGCAGTGCTAGAGATCACCGGGACTTTTACAATGAGCAGTTCTTC.

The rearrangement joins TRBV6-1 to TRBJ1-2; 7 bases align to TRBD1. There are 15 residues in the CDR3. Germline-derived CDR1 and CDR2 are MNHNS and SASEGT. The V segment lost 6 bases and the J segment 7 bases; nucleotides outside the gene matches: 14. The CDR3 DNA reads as TGTGCCAGCAGACCACCCTTCGACAGGGCCGGTGGCTACACCTTC. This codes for CASRPPFDRAGGYTF.

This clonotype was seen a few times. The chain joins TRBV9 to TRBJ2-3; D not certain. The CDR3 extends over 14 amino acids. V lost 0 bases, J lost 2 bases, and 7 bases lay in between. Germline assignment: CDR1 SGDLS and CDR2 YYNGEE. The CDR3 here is CASSVAGPTDTQYF. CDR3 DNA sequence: TGTGCCAGCAGCGTAGCCGGGCCCACAGATACGCAGTATTTT.

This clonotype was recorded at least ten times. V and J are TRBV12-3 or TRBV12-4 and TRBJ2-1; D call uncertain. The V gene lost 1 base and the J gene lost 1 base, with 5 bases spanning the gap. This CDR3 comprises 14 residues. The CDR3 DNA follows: TGTGCCAGCAGTTTAGGGGTGTCCTACAATGAGCAGTTCTTC. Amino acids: CASSLGVSYNEQFF.

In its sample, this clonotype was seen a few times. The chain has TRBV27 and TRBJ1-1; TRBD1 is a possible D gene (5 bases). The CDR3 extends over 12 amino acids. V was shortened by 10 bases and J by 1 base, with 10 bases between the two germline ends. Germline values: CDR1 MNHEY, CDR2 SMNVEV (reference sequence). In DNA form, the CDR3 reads TGTGCCACAAAGGGGCCGAACACTGAAGCTTTCTTT. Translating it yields CATKGPNTEAFF.

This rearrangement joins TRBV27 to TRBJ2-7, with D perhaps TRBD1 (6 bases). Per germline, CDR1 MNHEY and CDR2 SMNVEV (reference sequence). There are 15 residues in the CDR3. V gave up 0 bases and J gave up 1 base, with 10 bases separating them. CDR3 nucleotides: TGTGCCAGCAGTTTATCGGGGACACCTTCCTACGAGCAGTACTTC. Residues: CASSLSGTPSYEQYF.

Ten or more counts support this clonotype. The CDR3 region is CATSDLGTGSYNEQFF. The CDR3, as DNA: TGTGCCACCAGTGATTTGGGGACAGGGTCCTACAATGAGCAGTTCTTC. The chain has TRBV24-1 and TRBJ2-1; TRBD1 aligns across 9 bases. Germline assignment: CDR1 KGHDR and CDR2 SFDVKD. This CDR3 contains 16 residues. The junction had 0 bases not matched to a gene; V was cut back by 0 bases and J by 1 base.

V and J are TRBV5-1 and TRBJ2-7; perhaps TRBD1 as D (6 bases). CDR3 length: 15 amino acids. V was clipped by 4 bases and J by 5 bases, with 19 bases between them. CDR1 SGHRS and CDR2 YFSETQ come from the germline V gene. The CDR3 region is CASSPRDTRADEQYF. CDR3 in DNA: TGCGCCAGCAGCCCCCGGGACACTAGGGCGGACGAGCAGTACTTC.

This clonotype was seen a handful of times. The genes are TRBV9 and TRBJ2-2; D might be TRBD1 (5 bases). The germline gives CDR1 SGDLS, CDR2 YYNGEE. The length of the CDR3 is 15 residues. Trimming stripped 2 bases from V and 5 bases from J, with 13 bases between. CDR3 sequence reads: CASSVVQGRTGELFF. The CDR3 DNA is TGTGCCAGCAGCGTTGTCCAGGGTAGGACCGGGGAGCTGTTTTTT.

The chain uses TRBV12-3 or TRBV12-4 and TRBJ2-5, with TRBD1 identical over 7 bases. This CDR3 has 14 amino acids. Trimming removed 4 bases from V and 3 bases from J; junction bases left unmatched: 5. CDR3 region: CASSSGTEEETQYF. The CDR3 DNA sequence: TGTGCCAGCAGTTCCGGGACAGAGGAAGAGACCCAGTACTTC.

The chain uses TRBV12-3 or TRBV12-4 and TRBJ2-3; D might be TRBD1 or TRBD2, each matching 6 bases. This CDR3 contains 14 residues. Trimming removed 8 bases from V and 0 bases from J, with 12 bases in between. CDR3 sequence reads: CASGGQGSTDTQYF. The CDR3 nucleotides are TGTGCCAGCGGGGGGCAGGGTAGCACAGATACGCAGTATTTT.

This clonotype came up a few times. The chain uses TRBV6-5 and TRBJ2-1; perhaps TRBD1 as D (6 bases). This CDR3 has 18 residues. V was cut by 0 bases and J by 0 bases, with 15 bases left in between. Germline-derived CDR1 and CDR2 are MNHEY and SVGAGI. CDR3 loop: CASSYSRAGVRSYNEQFF. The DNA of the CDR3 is TGTGCCAGCAGTTACTCGAGGGCAGGGGTGCGCTCCTACAATGAGCAGTTCTTC.

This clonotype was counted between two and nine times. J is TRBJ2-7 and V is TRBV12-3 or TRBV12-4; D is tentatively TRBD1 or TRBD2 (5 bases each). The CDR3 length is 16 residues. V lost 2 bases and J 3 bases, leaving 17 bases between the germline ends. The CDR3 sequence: CASSLSSGRTDYEQYF. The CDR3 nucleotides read TGTGCCAGCAGTTTAAGTTCGGGACGGACCGACTACGAGCAGTACTTC.

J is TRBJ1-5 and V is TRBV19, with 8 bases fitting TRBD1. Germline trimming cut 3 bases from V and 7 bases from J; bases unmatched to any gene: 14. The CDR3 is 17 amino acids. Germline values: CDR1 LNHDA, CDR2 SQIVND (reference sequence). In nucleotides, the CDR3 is TGTGCCAGTAGTATCGGTCGGGGGCAGGGGGCCGGACAGCCCCAGCATTTT. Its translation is CASSIGRGQGAGQPQHF. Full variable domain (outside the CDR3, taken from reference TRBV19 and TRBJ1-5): DGGITQSPKYLFRKEGQNVTLSCEQNLNHDAMYWYRQDPGQGLRLIYYSQIVNDFQKGDIAEGYSVSREKKESFPLTVTSAQKNPTAFYLCASSIGRGQGAGQPQHFGDGTRLSIL.

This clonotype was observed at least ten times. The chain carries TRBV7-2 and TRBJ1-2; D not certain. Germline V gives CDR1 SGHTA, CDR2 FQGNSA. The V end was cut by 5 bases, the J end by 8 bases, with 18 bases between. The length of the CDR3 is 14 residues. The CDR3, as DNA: TGTGCCAGCAGCCAAACCCCCCCGGAGGAAGGCTACACCTTC. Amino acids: CASSQTPPEEGYTF.

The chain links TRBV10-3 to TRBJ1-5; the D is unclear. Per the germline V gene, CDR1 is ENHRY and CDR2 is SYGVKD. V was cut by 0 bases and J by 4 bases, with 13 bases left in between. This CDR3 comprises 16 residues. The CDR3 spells CAISESATALNQPQHF. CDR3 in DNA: TGTGCCATCAGTGAGTCGGCCACAGCCTTGAATCAGCCCCAGCATTTT.

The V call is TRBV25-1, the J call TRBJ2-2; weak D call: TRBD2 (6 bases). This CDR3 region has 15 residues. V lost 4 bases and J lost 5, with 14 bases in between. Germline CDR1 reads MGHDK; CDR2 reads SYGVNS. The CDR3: CASSAEGRWTGELFF. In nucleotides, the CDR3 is TGTGCCAGCAGTGCGGAGGGGCGTTGGACCGGGGAGCTGTTTTTT.

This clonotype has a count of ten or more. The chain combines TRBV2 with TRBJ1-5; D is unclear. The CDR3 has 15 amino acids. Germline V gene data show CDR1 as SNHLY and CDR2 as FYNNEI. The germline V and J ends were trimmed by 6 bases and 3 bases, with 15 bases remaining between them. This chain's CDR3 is CASSLGSSHNQPQHF. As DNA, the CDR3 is TGTGCCAGCAGCCTAGGCAGCTCACACAATCAGCCCCAGCATTTT.